This entry concerns a single T cell receptor beta chain. There are a few counts of this clonotype. Its binding antigen is unknown. Just one base apart from a much larger clone, this may be a read error. The sample is drawn from a study of glioma-infiltrating T cells (TCRdb year 2016). Regarding the complete study: Sequencing of TCR alpha- and beta-chain repertoires was performed on glioma tissue, on non-neoplastic brain tissue, and on matched peripheral blood mononuclear cells. To measure divergence between tissue and blood T-cell populations, each tissue-infiltrating repertoire was compared with the peripheral blood repertoire of the same patient. The paired cohort comprised three low-grade glioma patients, about 8 primary glioblastoma patients and three non-glioma patients contributing non-neoplastic brain tissue.

Counted from cysteine to phenylalanine, this CDR3 has 11 amino acids. Only CDR3 DNA is held: 33 bases, read in frame from base 1. CDR1 and CDR2, looked up from the germline V gene, are SGHDT and YYEEEE. Deletion took 7 bases off V and 1 base off J, with a span of 5 bases between the germline ends. Study-wide findings and limitations: Small numbers underpinned the group comparisons: about eight glioblastoma patients, three low-grade glioma patients and three non-neoplastic patients. VJ-independent divergence between tissue and blood was found to be below expectation in non-neoplastic patients but above expectation in all gliomas, particularly low-grade gliomas. Tissue and blood shared very few CDR3 sequences, a result attributed to high CDR3 diversity and limited sampling.

TCR alpha and beta CDR3 regions were amplified with the iRepertoire nested amplicon-rescue multiplex PCR (arm-PCR) platform from RNA. The input for one-step reverse transcription and amplification was roughly 95-450 ng of either tissue mRNA or PBMC total RNA. Following bead purification, Illumina adapters were added by a secondary multiplex PCR, and libraries between 200 and 400 bp were gel-purified. Internal 6-nucleotide barcodes were carried by the libraries and were used for demultiplexing. The libraries were sequenced on an Illumina MiSeq using 2x220 or 2x250 nucleotide paired-end reads. The study's processing was this. Paired reads were merged using FLASH 1.2.11 and were aligned to the GRCh37 human genome using BWA-MEM, after which TRA and TRB reads were extracted. V and J assignment used an IMGT-derived reference of cassette sequences and CDR3 motifs that included pseudogenes. Reads were translated in three frames, and productive CDR3s were defined by a C…FGXG motif without stop codons. Unique combinations of V-J cassette pair and CDR3 amino acid sequence were defined as clonotypes. Hamming distance filtering was applied to reads, with thresholds set by the sequence error rate of each sample in mapped regions. TCRdb reanalyzed the raw reads on its own, using fastp at Q25 for trimming and MiXCR for clone calling, and kept in-frame beta chains. Each entry is one CDR3 protein sequence, shown with its most common DNA and genes. What appears here as the V and J calls and clone size reflects TCRdb's work, not the paper's. The sample table records roughly 120,000 distinct CDR3 sequences; approximately 25% of these occur just once. The ten largest clones represent approximately 14% of the sample.

Recombination connected TRBV5-6 to TRBJ1-1, with no confidently assigned D gene. Sequencing was performed on glioma tissue, nonneoplastic brain tissue, or PBMCs (not recorded which). This TCR came from a human donor with low-grade glioma or glioblastoma, undergoing nonglioma brain surgery, or in good health (not recorded which). Here the CDR3 is given as CASGQNTEAFF. The DNA reads as follows: TGTGCCAGCGGTCAGAACACTGAAGCTTTCTTT.